This T cell receptor beta chain was identified in a study of T-cell memory formation after mild COVID-19. Germline values: CDR1 SNHLY, CDR2 FYNNEI. The CDR3 totals 14 residues. V gave up 9 bases and J gave up 6 bases; unmatched junction bases: 11. This clonotype was seen more than once but under ten times. From the 5' RACE reads, TCRdb called clonotypes with MiXCR, one entry per CDR3 protein. The sample contains about 340,000 distinct CDR3 sequences, around 15% of which appear only once. The receptor's source is a man between 18 and 35 years old who had mild COVID-19 (a few samples of this study predate the infection). Cell type and time point are not known. The sequenced sample consisted of PBMCs or a T cell subset sorted from them (not recorded which). This chain uses TRBV2 with TRBJ1-1; 9 nucleotides align to TRBD1. In nucleotides, the CDR3 is TGTGCCAGATTACGACCGGGACAGGGTTCTGAAGCTTTCTTT. Its translation: CARLRPGQGSEAFF.